One sample yielded the 3 T cell receptor beta chains listed below, sequenced in a study of cytomegalovirus exposure and HLA in healthy donors. It was with 60 Vbeta and 13 Jbeta primers that the PCR ran. Using immunoSEQ multiplex PCR, the repertoire was profiled, and TCRdb retains in-frame clones only, with some absent. This sample's table has about 210,000 clones. The sample taken for sequencing was PBMCs. The source of these receptors is a woman between 25 and 40 years old in good health and CMV-seropositive.

The rearrangement links TRBV7-2 to TRBJ2-1; 12 positions match TRBD2. The CDR3 is made up of 19 amino acids. Germline V gives CDR1 SGHTA, CDR2 FQGNSA. The V gene end was trimmed by 2 bases and the J gene end by 0 bases; junction bases not matched to a gene: 8. CDR3 sequence reads: CASSLSGLAGPSSYNEQFF. The CDR3 nucleotides read TGTGCCAGCAGCTTATCGGGACTAGCGGGCCCGAGCTCCTACAATGAGCAGTTCTTC.

The V call is TRBV19, the J call TRBJ1-2, with 8 bases fitting TRBD1. The ends lost 8 bases at V and 2 bases at J; junction bases unmatched: 13. Germline V lookup: CDR1 LNHDA, CDR2 SQIVND (reference sequence). This CDR3 has 16 residues. The DNA of the CDR3 is TGTGCCAGTGGAACTGACAGGACAGGGATAAACTATGGCTACACCTTC. Amino acid sequence: CASGTDRTGINYGYTF.

J is TRBJ2-2 and V is TRBV7-9; perhaps TRBD1 as D (5 bases). Germline lookup yields CDR1 SEHNR and CDR2 FQNEAQ (reference sequence). The CDR3 is made up of 14 amino acids. Deletions cut 6 bases from V and 7 bases from J, with 15 bases between. The CDR3 bases are TGTGCCAGCAGTCCGCCCAGGGCGGACGGGGAGCTGTTTTTT. It codes for CASSPPRADGELFF.